This T cell receptor (beta chain) was captured by sequencing in a study of blood T cell repertoires in COVID-19. Study overall: In each case, the material was cDNA or gDNA derived from T cells, B-cell-depleted T cells, or PBMCs.

Authors' processing steps: Cell counts per sample came from amplifying reference gene primers. The data were produced by immunoSEQ multiplex PCR, yet TCRdb's version contains in-frame clones alone and is incomplete. That table furnishes V, J and clone size, whereas the DNA furnished D and trimming. Of around 300,000 clones in the sample, 65% to 90% were seen once. Between the trimmed V and J ends, which lost 6 bases and 0 bases, there was a span of 13 bases. The CDR3 loop spans 14 amino acids. Germline V gene lookup returns CDR1 SGHDT and CDR2 YYEEEE. This TCR derives from a woman aged 65 to 85 with COVID-19, enrolled during active disease. The rearrangement links TRBV5-6 to TRBJ2-7; unclear D gene. The sequenced sample was peripheral blood. CDR3 loop: CASTLRLSSYEQYF. CDR3 nucleotides: TGTGCCAGCACTCTAAGACTGAGCTCCTACGAGCAGTACTTC.